This T cell receptor beta chain was recorded in a study of radiotherapy plus CTLA-4 blockade in lung cancer. For the study at large: Among all patients, about 19% showed objective responses, while about 31% had disease control. Notes on the study in general: In blood, tumor-derived TCR clones expanded after radiotherapy plus ipilimumab.

The assay was immunoSEQ multiplex PCR, and TCRdb's table has in-frame clones only and misses some. Altogether 95,000 to 150,000 clones are present, 85% to 90% being singletons, with the ten largest covering 5.5% to 8.5%. This clone was detected a few times. The antigen remains unidentified. Germline V gene lookup returns CDR1 MNHEY and CDR2 SVGAGI. CDR3 length equals 13 residues. V shed 3 bases and J shed 6 bases, with 11 bases lying between them. The clonotype was recovered from a human donor with non-small cell lung cancer that progressed on radiotherapy plus ipilimumab. The rearrangement joins TRBV6-5 to TRBJ1-2; D is ambiguous. The source was peripheral blood, collected from a patient treated with radiotherapy plus ipilimumab. In DNA form, the CDR3 reads TGTGCCAGCAGTTATAAACAGACACATGGCTACACCTTC. It is translated as CASSYKQTHGYTF.